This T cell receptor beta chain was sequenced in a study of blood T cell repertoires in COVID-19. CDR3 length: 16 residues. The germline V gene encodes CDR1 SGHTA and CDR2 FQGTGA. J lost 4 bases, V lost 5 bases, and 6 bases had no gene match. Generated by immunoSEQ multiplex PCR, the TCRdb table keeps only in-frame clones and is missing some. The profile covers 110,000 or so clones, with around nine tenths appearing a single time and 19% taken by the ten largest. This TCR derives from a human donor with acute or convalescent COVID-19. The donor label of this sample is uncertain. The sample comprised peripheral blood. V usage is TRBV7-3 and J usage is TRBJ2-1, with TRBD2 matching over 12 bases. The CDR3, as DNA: TGTGCCAGCAGCCCGCATCTAGCGGGAGGGTACAATGAGCAGTTCTTC. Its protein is CASSPHLAGGYNEQFF.